The T cell receptor (beta chain) described here comes from a study of prognosis after radiotherapy for stage I lung cancer. Study summary: SBRT radiotherapy used 3 to 5 fractions and a biologically effective dose of at least 100 Gy.

CT and PET/CT showed node-negative disease in all patients, none of whom had received prior chemotherapy or radiotherapy or had other malignancies. Amplification of TCR beta CDR3 from genomic DNA used two-round multiplex PCR. Primers specific to each TRBV and TRBJ gene drove first-round PCR. MiXCR was run by TCRdb on the multiplex PCR reads, yielding one entry per CDR3 protein. The repertoire includes fewer than 40,000 distinct CDR3 sequences, approximately 32% of them detected once, and roughly 29% sits in the top ten. V was trimmed by 0 bases and J by 8 bases, leaving 13 bases between them. CDR1 is MGHRA and CDR2 is YSYEKL in the germline V gene. The CDR3 contains 15 residues. General observations from the study: Differing TRBV and TRBJ gene usage was reportedly seen between patients with and without metastases. A determination of whether the expanded TCR clones were tumor-specific was not made.

At least ten counts were recorded for this clonotype. Its antigen is unidentified. This sequence was found in a donor over 45 with non-small cell lung cancer. The rearrangement links TRBV4-1 to TRBJ1-4; the D is unclear. Sequencing was performed on PBMCs, taken before or after stereotactic body radiation therapy (not recorded which). CDR3 nucleotides: TGCGCCAGCAGCCAAGAGGAAAGACGTCGAGAAAAACTGTTTTTT. It specifies CASSQEERRREKLFF.